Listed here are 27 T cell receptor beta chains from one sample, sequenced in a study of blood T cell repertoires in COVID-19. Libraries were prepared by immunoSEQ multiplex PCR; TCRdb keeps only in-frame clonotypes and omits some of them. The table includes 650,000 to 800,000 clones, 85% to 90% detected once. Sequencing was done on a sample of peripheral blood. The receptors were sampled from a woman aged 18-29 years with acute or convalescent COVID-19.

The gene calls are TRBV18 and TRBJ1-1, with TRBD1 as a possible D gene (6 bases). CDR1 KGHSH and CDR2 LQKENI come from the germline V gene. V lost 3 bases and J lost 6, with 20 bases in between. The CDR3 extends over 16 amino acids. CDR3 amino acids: CASSPRGAGLVPEAFF. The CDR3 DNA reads TGTGCCAGCTCACCCCGGGGGGCGGGGCTCGTACCTGAAGCTTTCTTT.

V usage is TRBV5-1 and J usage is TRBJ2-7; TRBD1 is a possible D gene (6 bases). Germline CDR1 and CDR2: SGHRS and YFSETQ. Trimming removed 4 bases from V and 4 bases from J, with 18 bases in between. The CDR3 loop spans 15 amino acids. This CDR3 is CASSARGGPAYEQYF. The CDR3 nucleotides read TGCGCCAGCAGCGCCCGAGGGGGTCCGGCTTACGAGCAGTACTTC.

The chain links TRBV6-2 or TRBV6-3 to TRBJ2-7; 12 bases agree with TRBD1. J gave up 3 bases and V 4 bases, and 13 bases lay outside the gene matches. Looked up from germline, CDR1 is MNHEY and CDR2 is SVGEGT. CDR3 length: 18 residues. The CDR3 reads CASSWGQGAQAVFYEQYF. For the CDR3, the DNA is TGTGCCAGCAGTTGGGGACAGGGGGCGCAAGCTGTTTTCTACGAGCAGTACTTC.

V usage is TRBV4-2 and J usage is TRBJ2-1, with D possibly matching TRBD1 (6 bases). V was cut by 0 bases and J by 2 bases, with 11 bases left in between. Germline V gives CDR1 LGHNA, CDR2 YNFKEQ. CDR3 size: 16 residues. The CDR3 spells CASSQEGAGAYNEQFF. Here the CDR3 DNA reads TGTGCCAGCAGCCAAGAGGGGGCAGGGGCCTACAATGAGCAGTTCTTC.

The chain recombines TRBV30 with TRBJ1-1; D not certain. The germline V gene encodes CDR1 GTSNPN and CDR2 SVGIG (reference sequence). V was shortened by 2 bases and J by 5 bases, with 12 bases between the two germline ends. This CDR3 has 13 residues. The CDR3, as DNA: TGTGCCTGGAGTTTAACCAGGTCGACTGAAGCTTTCTTT. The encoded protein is CAWSLTRSTEAFF. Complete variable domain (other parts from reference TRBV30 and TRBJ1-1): SQTIHQWPATLVQPVGSPLSLECTVEGTSNPNLYWYRQAAGRGLQLLFYSVGIGQISSEVPQNLSASRPQDRQFILSSKKLLLSDSGFYLCAWSLTRSTEAFFGQGTRLTVV.

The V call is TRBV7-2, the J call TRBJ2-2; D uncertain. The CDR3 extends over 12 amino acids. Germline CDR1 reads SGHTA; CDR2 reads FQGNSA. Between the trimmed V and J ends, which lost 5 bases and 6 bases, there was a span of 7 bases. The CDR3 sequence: CASSLNPGELFF. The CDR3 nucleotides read TGTGCCAGCAGCCTAAATCCCGGGGAGCTGTTTTTT.

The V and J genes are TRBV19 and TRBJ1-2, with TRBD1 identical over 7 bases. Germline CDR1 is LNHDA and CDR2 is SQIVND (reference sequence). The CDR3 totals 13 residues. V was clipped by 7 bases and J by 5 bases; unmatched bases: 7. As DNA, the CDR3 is TGTGCCAGTATTGGGACAGACCCTTATGGCTACACCTTC. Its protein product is CASIGTDPYGYTF.

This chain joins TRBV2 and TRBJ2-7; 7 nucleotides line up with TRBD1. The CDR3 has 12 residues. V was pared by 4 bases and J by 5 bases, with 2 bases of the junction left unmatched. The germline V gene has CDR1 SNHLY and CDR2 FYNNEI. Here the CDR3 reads CASSGQGNEQYF. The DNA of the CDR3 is TGTGCCAGCAGTGGACAGGGAAACGAGCAGTACTTC.

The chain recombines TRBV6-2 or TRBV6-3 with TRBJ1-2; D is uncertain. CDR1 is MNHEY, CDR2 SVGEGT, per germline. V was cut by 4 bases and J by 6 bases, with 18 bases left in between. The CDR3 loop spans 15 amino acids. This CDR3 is CASSFKKGGSDGYTF. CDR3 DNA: TGTGCCAGCAGTTTCAAGAAAGGAGGAAGCGATGGCTACACCTTC.

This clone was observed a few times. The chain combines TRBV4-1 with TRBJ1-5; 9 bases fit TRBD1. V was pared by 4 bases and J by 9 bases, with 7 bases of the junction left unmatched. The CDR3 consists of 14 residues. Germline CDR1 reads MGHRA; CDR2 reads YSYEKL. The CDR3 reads CASSPGTGRWPQHF. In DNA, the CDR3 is TGCGCCAGCAGCCCCGGGACAGGGAGGTGGCCCCAGCATTTT.

DNA of the CDR3: TGTGCCAGTAGTATGGGAGGGAGCGGCTACACCTTC. Amino acids: CASSMGGSGYTF. The V gene is TRBV19, the J gene TRBJ1-2; D gene uncertain. This CDR3 contains 12 residues. Trimming took 3 bases from V and 8 from J, leaving 10 bases between them. Germline V gives CDR1 LNHDA, CDR2 SQIVND (reference sequence).

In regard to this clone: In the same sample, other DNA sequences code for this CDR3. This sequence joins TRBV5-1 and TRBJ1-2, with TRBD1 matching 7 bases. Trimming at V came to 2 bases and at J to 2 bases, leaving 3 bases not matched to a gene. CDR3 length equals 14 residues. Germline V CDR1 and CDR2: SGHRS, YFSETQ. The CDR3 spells CASSLTTGNYGYTF. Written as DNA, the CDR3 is TGCGCCAGCAGCTTAACGACAGGGAACTATGGCTACACCTTC.

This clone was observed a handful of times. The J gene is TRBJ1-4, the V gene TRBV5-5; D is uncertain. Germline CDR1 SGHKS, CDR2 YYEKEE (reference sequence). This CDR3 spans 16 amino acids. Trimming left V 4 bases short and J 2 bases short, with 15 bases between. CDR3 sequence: CASSPNGRTTNEKLFF. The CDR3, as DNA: TGTGCCAGCAGCCCAAACGGGAGAACTACTAATGAAAAACTGTTTTTT. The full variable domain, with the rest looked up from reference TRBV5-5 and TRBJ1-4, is DAGVTQSPTHLIKTRGQQVTLRCSPISGHKSVSWYQQVLGQGPQFIFQYYEKEERGRGNFPDRFSARQFPNYSSELNVNALLLGDSALYLCASSPNGRTTNEKLFFGSGTQLSVL.

CDR3 in DNA: TGTGCCAGCAGCAAACAGTACGGACAGGGCTATAGCAATCAGCCCCAGCATTTT. Translation: CASSKQYGQGYSNQPQHF. The chain employs TRBV21-1 and TRBJ1-5; TRBD1, the table's D call, lacks a check against the DNA. TRBV21-1 is a pseudogene segment. The CDR3 is 18 amino acids.

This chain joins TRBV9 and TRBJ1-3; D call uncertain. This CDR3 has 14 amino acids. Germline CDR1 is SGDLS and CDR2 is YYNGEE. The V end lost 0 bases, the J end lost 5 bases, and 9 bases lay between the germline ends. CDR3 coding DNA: TGTGCCAGCAGCGTAGACGGGGAGAGAAACACCATATATTTT. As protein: CASSVDGERNTIYF.

This CDR3 is CASSRGGGLDTEAFF. The DNA for the CDR3 is TGTGCCAGCTCACGCGGCGGGGGGTTAGACACTGAAGCTTTCTTT. The chain links TRBV18 to TRBJ1-1; D might be TRBD1 (5 bases). Trimming left V 4 bases short and J 3 bases short, with 15 bases between. There are 15 residues in the CDR3. CDR1 is KGHSH, CDR2 LQKENI, per germline.

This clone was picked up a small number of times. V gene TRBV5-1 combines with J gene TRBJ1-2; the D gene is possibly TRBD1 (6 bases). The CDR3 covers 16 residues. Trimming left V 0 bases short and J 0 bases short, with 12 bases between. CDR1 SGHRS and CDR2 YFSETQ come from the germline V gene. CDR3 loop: CASSLDGQMTNYGYTF. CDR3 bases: TGCGCCAGCAGCTTGGACGGACAGATGACTAACTATGGCTACACCTTC.

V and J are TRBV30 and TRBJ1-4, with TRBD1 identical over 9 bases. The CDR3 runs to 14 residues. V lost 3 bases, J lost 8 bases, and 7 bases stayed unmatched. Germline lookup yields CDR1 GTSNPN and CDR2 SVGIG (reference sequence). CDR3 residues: CAWSRDRVWEKLFF. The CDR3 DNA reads TGTGCCTGGAGCCGGGACAGGGTTTGGGAAAAACTGTTTTTT.

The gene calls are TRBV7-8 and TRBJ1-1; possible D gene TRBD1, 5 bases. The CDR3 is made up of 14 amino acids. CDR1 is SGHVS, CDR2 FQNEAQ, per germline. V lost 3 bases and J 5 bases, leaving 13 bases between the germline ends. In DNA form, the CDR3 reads TGTGCCAGCAGCTTGCGGGGGTTTGGGACTGAAGCTTTCTTT. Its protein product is CASSLRGFGTEAFF.

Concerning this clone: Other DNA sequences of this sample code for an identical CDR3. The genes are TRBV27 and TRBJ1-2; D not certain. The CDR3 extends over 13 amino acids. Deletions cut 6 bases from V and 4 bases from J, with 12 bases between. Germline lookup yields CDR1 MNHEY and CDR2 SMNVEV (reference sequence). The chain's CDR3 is CASSLGGGYGYTF. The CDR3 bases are TGTGCCAGCAGCCTGGGTGGAGGCTATGGCTACACCTTC.

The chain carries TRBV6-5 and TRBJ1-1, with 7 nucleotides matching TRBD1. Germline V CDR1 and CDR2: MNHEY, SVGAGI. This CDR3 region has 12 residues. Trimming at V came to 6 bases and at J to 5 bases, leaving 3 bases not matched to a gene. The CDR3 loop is CASRSRGTEAFF. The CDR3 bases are TGTGCCAGCAGAAGCAGGGGGACTGAAGCTTTCTTT.

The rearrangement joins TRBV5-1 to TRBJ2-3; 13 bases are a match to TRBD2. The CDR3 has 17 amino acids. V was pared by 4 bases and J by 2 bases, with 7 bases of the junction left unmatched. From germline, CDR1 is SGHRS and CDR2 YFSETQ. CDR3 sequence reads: CASSPGGLAGITDTQYF. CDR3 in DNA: TGCGCCAGCAGCCCGGGGGGACTAGCGGGGATCACAGATACGCAGTATTTT. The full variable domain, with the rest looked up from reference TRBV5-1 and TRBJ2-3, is KAGVTQTPRYLIKTRGQQVTLSCSPISGHRSVSWYQQTPGQGLQFLFEYFSETQRNKGNFPGRFSGRQFSNSRSEMNVSTLELGDSALYLCASSPGGLAGITDTQYFGPGTRLTVL.

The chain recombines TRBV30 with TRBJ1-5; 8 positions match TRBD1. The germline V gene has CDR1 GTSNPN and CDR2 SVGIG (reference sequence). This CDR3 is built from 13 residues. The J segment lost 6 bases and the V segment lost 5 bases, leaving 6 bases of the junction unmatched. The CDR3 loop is CAWSTGARQPQHF. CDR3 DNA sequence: TGTGCCTGGTCGACAGGGGCTCGTCAGCCCCAGCATTTT.

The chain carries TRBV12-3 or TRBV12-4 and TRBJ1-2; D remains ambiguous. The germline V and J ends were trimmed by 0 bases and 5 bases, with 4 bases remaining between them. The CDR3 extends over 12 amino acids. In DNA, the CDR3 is TGTGCCAGCAGTTTAGCGCAGTATGGCTACACCTTC. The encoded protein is CASSLAQYGYTF.

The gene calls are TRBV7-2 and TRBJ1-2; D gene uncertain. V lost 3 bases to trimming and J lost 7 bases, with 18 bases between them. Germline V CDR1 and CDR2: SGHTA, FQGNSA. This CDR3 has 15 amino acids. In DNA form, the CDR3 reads TGTGCCAGCAGCTTCCTAGGTCGAGGTCGCGGTGGCTACACCTTC. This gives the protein CASSFLGRGRGGYTF.

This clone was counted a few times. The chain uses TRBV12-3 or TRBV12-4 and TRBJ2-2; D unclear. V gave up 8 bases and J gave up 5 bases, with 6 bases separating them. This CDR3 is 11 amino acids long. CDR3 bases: TGTGCCAGCTACTTGACCGGGGAGCTGTTTTTT. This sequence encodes CASYLTGELFF.

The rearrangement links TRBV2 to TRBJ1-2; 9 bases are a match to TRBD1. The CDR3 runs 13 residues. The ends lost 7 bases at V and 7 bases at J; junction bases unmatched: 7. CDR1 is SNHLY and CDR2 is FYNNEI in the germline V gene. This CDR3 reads CASTPGQGGGYTF. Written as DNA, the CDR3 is TGTGCCAGCACCCCGGGACAGGGAGGTGGCTACACCTTC.